The clone carrying this T cell receptor (beta chain) was observed a few times. This CDR3 is built from 13 residues. V gave up 4 bases and J gave up 7 bases, with 14 bases separating them. From germline, CDR1 is SGHDT and CDR2 YYEEEE. The data stem from a study of blood T cell repertoires in COVID-19. Study summary: Spain, Italy and the United States supplied samples that represented acute and convalescent COVID-19. PBMCs, B-cell-depleted T cells, or T cells provided the cDNA or gDNA that made up the material.

Per the original data handling: Estimated nucleated cell counts came from reference gene primer amplification. The repertoire was sequenced with immunoSEQ multiplex PCR; TCRdb's copy has only in-frame clones and lacks some. For V, J and clone size, that table is used; D and trimming come from the DNA. The sample consists of 110,000 or so clones, 87% of them appearing once. This TCR was sampled from a human donor in a cohort sampled during active COVID-19. The sample consisted of peripheral blood. The V and J genes are TRBV5-6 and TRBJ1-1; D not certain. CDR3 loop: CASSPTPPVEAFF. The CDR3 nucleotides are TGTGCCAGCAGCCCAACCCCCCCGGTTGAAGCTTTCTTT.